The clone carrying this TCR beta chain was picked up a small number of times. The data originate from a study of T-cell memory formation after mild COVID-19. Germline CDR1 reads MNHEY; CDR2 reads SMNVEV (reference sequence). The CDR3 has 16 residues. The germline V and J ends were trimmed by 6 bases and 6 bases, with 18 bases remaining between them. TCRdb called the 5' RACE reads again in MiXCR, with one record for every CDR3 protein. The sample contains 550,000 to 650,000 distinct CDR3 sequences, approximately 15% of which appear only once. The sequence came from an adult woman who had mild COVID-19 (a few samples of this study predate the infection). Cell type and time point are not known. The sample consisted of PBMCs or a T cell subset sorted from them (not recorded which). The rearrangement links TRBV27 to TRBJ1-6; tentative D call: TRBD1 (6 bases). CDR3 DNA: TGTGCCAGCAGCCCGCAGGGGCTGAGGTCTAATTCACCCCTCCACTTT. It yields the protein CASSPQGLRSNSPLHF.